The table lists the clone carrying this T cell receptor (beta chain) with a few counts. With a J-beta primer mix and a sample-barcoded 5' primer, a second PCR ran about 6 to 11 cycles. TCRdb re-derived calls from the 5' RACE reads in MiXCR, one entry per CDR3 protein. The sample shows about 1,400,000 distinct CDR3 sequences, around 42% of them seen only once. The data derive from a study of blood T cells in healthy people across ages. V lost 2 bases and J 6 bases, leaving 14 bases between the germline ends. Germline V CDR1 and CDR2: SGHRS, YFSETQ. This CDR3 region has 14 residues. The chain uses TRBV5-1 and TRBJ1-2, with D tentatively TRBD1 (6 bases). The receptor's source is a woman aged 18-30 years in good health. The sequencing input was blood. CDR3 DNA: TGCGCCAGCAGCTTACAGGGTTACCACGATGGCTACACCTTC. It is translated as CASSLQGYHDGYTF.